This T cell receptor beta chain came from a study of T cell responses to AZD1222 COVID-19 vaccine. Using immunoSEQ multiplex PCR, the repertoire was profiled, and TCRdb retains in-frame clones only, with some absent. Of fewer than 90,000 clones in the sample, 90% to 95% were seen once. Between the trimmed V and J ends, which lost 4 bases and 6 bases, there was a span of 12 bases. CDR3 length: 13 residues. Germline values: CDR1 LNHDA, CDR2 SQIVND (reference sequence). This clone was counted only a few times. Its cognate antigen is unknown. Study findings and constraints: Seropositivity was recorded at baseline in only six AZD1222 recipients.

The specimen comprised peripheral blood, sampled 28 days after the second AZD1222 dose. The chain joins TRBV19 to TRBJ1-2, with a possible D match to TRBD1 (5 bases). The sequence was obtained from an adult who received the AZD1222 COVID-19 vaccine. The DNA for the CDR3 is TGTGCCAGTAGTAAGCAGGGTCGTGATGGCTACACCTTC. It translates to CASSKQGRDGYTF. Together with reference TRBV19 and TRBJ1-2, the CDR3 gives the full variable domain: DGGITQSPKYLFRKEGQNVTLSCEQNLNHDAMYWYRQDPGQGLRLIYYSQIVNDFQKGDIAEGYSVSREKKESFPLTVTSAQKNPTAFYLCASSKQGRDGYTFGSGTRLTVV.